Shown below are 5 T cell receptor beta chains from a single sample sequenced in a study of T cell responses to AZD1222 COVID-19 vaccine. Libraries were prepared by immunoSEQ multiplex PCR; TCRdb keeps only in-frame clonotypes and omits some of them. The sample contains 150,000 or so clones, 91% of which appear only once. This material consisted of peripheral blood, taken on day 0 of AZD1222 vaccination. The receptors originated from an adult in good health.

The chain has TRBV19 and TRBJ1-1; possibly TRBD1 for D (6 bases). The CDR3 extends over 15 amino acids. Trimming stripped 7 bases from V and 4 bases from J, with 19 bases between. The germline gives CDR1 LNHDA, CDR2 SQIVND (reference sequence). CDR3 amino acids: CASNRLGGPGTEAFF. The DNA for the CDR3 is TGTGCCAGTAACCGGCTTGGGGGGCCGGGCACTGAAGCTTTCTTT.

The chain joins TRBV12-3 or TRBV12-4 to TRBJ2-5; D unclear. V was trimmed by 4 bases and J by 2 bases, leaving 5 bases between them. The CDR3 totals 12 residues. The CDR3 DNA is TGTGCCAGCAGTTGGTTTCAAGAGACCCAGTACTTC. Protein product: CASSWFQETQYF.

This chain uses TRBV19 with TRBJ2-3; TRBD2 matches 7 bases. V was pared by 5 bases and J by 3 bases, with 5 bases of the junction left unmatched. Per the germline V gene, CDR1 is LNHDA and CDR2 is SQIVND (reference sequence). The CDR3 is 14 amino acids. CDR3 bases: TGTGCCAGTAGTCTGGGTAGCGGGACAGATACGCAGTATTTT. Protein sequence: CASSLGSGTDTQYF.

CDR3 sequence: CASSQARLGRNNEQFF. The CDR3 nucleotides are TGCGCCAGCAGCCAAGCCCGGCTGGGGCGGAACAATGAGCAGTTCTTC. The V call is TRBV4-3, the J call TRBJ2-1, with D possibly being TRBD1 (5 bases). V was cut by 1 base and J by 5 bases, with 15 bases left in between. Germline CDR1 is LGHNA and CDR2 is YSLEER. CDR3 length: 16 amino acids.

The rearrangement uses TRBV4-3 and TRBJ2-1, with D hard to call. The germline CDR1 and CDR2 sequences are LGHNA and YSLEER. V dropped 5 bases and J dropped 7 bases, with 12 bases sitting between them. This CDR3 is built from 13 residues. The CDR3 protein is CASSDGVGNEQFF. The CDR3 DNA reads as TGCGCCAGCAGCGATGGGGTGGGGAATGAGCAGTTCTTC.